This note documents a single TCR beta chain sequence. The germline gene is not matched at one end of the junction; a read error may be the cause. This specimen belongs to a study of blood T cells in healthy people across ages. This CDR3 region has 15 residues. Germline values: CDR1 SGHAT, CDR2 FQNNGV. The use of a sample-barcoded 5' primer and a J-beta primer mix characterized a second PCR of roughly 6 to 12 cycles. TCRdb called the 5' RACE reads again in MiXCR, with one record for every CDR3 protein. The sample records 1.2 million to 1.5 million distinct CDR3 sequences, 59% being singletons. The chain uses TRBV11-2 and TRBJ2-3; tentatively, D is TRBD1 (6 bases). Sequenced sample: blood. The receptor was isolated from a man younger than 35 in good health. This CDR3 is CASSLEGTNTDTQYF. CDR3 nucleotides: TGTGCCAGCAGCCTAGAGGGGACAAACACAGATACGCAGTATTTT.